These 28 T cell receptor beta chains originate from one sample sequenced in a study of T cell responses to AZD1222 COVID-19 vaccine. Libraries were prepared by immunoSEQ multiplex PCR; TCRdb keeps only in-frame clonotypes and omits some of them. The sample lists tens of thousands of clones; roughly 87% were seen once. The specimen comprised peripheral blood, sampled 28 days after the second AZD1222 dose. The receptors stem from an adult who received the AZD1222 COVID-19 vaccine.

The chain is built from TRBV29-1 and TRBJ2-7; D may be TRBD2 (7 bases). The CDR3 covers 16 residues. Per the germline V gene, CDR1 is SQVTM and CDR2 is ANQGSEA. V shed 0 bases and J shed 4 bases, with 19 bases lying between them. The CDR3 coding sequence is TGCAGCGTTGAAGATGGGGCGGGGGCCTCTGGTTACGAGCAGTACTTC. Translation: CSVEDGAGASGYEQYF.

This chain links TRBV5-4 with TRBJ1-4; 7 bases are a match to TRBD1. This CDR3 comprises 16 residues. V trimming: 0 bases; J trimming: 0 bases; junction bases outside the gene matches: 2. CDR1 is SGHNT and CDR2 is YYREEE in the germline V gene (reference sequence). The CDR3 DNA reads as TGTGCCAGCAGCTTGGACAGGGGTGCAACTAATGAAAAACTGTTTTTT. Its translation is CASSLDRGATNEKLFF.

The J gene is TRBJ2-7, the V gene TRBV5-3; D gene unclear. TRBV5-3 falls under the ORF class, with uncertain function. V dropped 1 base and J dropped 4 bases, with 12 bases sitting between them. CDR3 length equals 14 residues. The CDR3 reads CARSLRCSAYEQYV. In DNA form, the CDR3 reads TGTGCCAGAAGCTTGAGGTGTTCAGCGTACGAGCAGTACGTC.

The V gene is TRBV9, the J gene TRBJ1-4; 7 nucleotides match TRBD1. CDR1 is SGDLS, CDR2 YYNGEE, per germline. CDR3 length: 15 residues. V lost 2 bases, J lost 8 bases, and 9 bases stayed unmatched. DNA for the CDR3: TGTGCCAGCAGCGTCCTCCCGACAGGGCACGAAAAACTGTTTTTT. Translation gives CASSVLPTGHEKLFF.

The gene calls are TRBV24-1 and TRBJ2-7, with D unclear. In germline, CDR1 is KGHDR, CDR2 SFDVKD. This CDR3 is 12 amino acids long. V lost 5 bases and J 2 bases, leaving 6 bases between the germline ends. CDR3 amino acids: CATSAATYEQYF. The CDR3 DNA sequence: TGTGCCACCAGTGCGGCTACCTACGAGCAGTACTTC.

This chain joins TRBV4-3 and TRBJ2-7; D ambiguous. This CDR3 contains 11 residues. V was pared by 2 bases and J by 9 bases, with 8 bases between. Germline assignment: CDR1 LGHNA and CDR2 YSLEER. In nucleotides, the CDR3 is TGCGCCAGCAGCCAAACACAAGGGCAGTACTTC. It is translated as CASSQTQGQYF.

This chain connects TRBV30 to TRBJ1-5; 7 nucleotides agree with TRBD1. The length of the CDR3 is 13 residues. The germline CDR1 and CDR2 sequences are GTSNPN and SVGIG (reference sequence). J gave up 7 bases and V 3 bases, and 6 bases lay outside the gene matches. The CDR3 loop reads CAWRQGVNQPQHF. The CDR3 DNA reads TGTGCCTGGAGGCAGGGGGTTAACCAGCCCCAGCATTTT.

In the case of this clone: The sample has other DNA sequences that encode this CDR3 too. This chain joins TRBV6-2 or TRBV6-3 and TRBJ2-7, with 8 bases matching TRBD1. CDR1 is MNHEY and CDR2 is SVGEGT in the germline V gene. The CDR3 is made up of 14 amino acids. The V and J ends lost 5 bases and 0 bases, in that order; junction bases with no gene match: 3. The CDR3 DNA is TGTGCCAGCAGTACCGGGACAGGCTCCTACGAGCAGTACTTC. Residues: CASSTGTGSYEQYF.

J is TRBJ2-5 and V is TRBV7-8, with D perhaps TRBD1 or TRBD2 (5 bases each). CDR3 length: 14 amino acids. Trimming removed 5 bases at V and 1 base at J, with 11 bases between. Per germline, CDR1 SGHVS and CDR2 FQNEAQ. The CDR3 spells CASSLGGFQETQYF. CDR3 bases: TGTGCCAGCAGCCTTGGGGGTTTCCAAGAGACCCAGTACTTC.

CDR3 region: CASSQDEGSGNTIYF. In DNA, the CDR3 is TGTGCCAGCAGCCAAGATGAGGGATCGGGAAACACCATATATTTT. The rearrangement uses TRBV4-2 and TRBJ1-3; D is undetermined. The V end was cut by 0 bases, the J end by 4 bases, with 10 bases between. The CDR3 covers 15 residues. The germline V gene encodes CDR1 LGHNA and CDR2 YNFKEQ.

The chain links TRBV5-1 to TRBJ2-2; TRBD1 aligns across 9 bases. The CDR3 is made up of 18 amino acids. V lost 4 bases to trimming and J lost 1 base; unmatched junction nucleotides: 11. Per germline, CDR1 SGHRS and CDR2 YFSETQ. CDR3 sequence reads: CASSGPGTGSLNTGELFF. The CDR3 DNA follows: TGCGCCAGCAGCGGCCCCGGGACAGGGTCCCTGAACACCGGGGAGCTGTTTTTT.

The chain couples TRBV19 to TRBJ2-7; maybe TRBD1 (6 bases). The V end was cut by 3 bases, the J end by 4 bases, with 19 bases between. Germline V gene lookup returns CDR1 LNHDA and CDR2 SQIVND (reference sequence). The CDR3 runs 16 residues. The CDR3 here is CASSIPHPGQSYEQYV. CDR3 nucleotide sequence: TGTGCCAGTAGTATCCCCCACCCAGGACAGAGTTACGAGCAGTACGTC.

The gene calls are TRBV7-9 and TRBJ1-4; 7 bases map to TRBD1. CDR1 SEHNR and CDR2 FQNEAQ come from the germline V gene (reference sequence). This CDR3 has 14 residues. The V and J ends lost 3 bases and 6 bases, in that order; junction bases with no gene match: 4. The CDR3, as DNA: TGTGCCAGCAGCTTCGGCAGGGGGGATGAAAAACTGTTTTTT. It yields the protein CASSFGRGDEKLFF.

The chain is built from TRBV27 and TRBJ1-2; D unclear. V was trimmed by 6 bases and J by 4 bases, leaving 15 bases between them. Looked up from germline, CDR1 is MNHEY and CDR2 is SMNVEV (reference sequence). The CDR3 sequence is 14 residues long. The CDR3 spells CASSPGGITYGYTF. CDR3 coding DNA: TGTGCCAGCAGCCCTGGAGGGATTACCTATGGCTACACCTTC.

The genes are TRBV27 and TRBJ1-6, with D perhaps matching TRBD1 (5 bases). V lost 2 bases to trimming and J lost 6 bases, with 8 bases between them. CDR1 is MNHEY and CDR2 is SMNVEV in the germline V gene (reference sequence). The CDR3 loop spans 14 amino acids. CDR3 DNA sequence: TGTGCCAGCAGTTTAGCCAGGGCTAATTCACCCCTCCACTTT. Translated: CASSLARANSPLHF.

The CDR3 sequence is CASSTTQGSNQPQHF. The CDR3 DNA reads as TGTGCCAGTAGTACCACCCAGGGCAGCAATCAGCCCCAGCATTTT. The rearrangement joins TRBV19 to TRBJ1-5; tentatively, D is TRBD1 (5 bases). The CDR3 is made up of 15 amino acids. Trimming shortened V by 4 bases and J by 1 base, and 11 bases separated the two germline ends. CDR1 LNHDA and CDR2 SQIVND come from the germline V gene (reference sequence). The complete variable domain, with remaining parts taken from reference TRBV19 and TRBJ1-5, reads DGGITQSPKYLFRKEGQNVTLSCEQNLNHDAMYWYRQDPGQGLRLIYYSQIVNDFQKGDIAEGYSVSREKKESFPLTVTSAQKNPTAFYLCASSTTQGSNQPQHFGDGTRLSIL.

The gene calls are TRBV11-3 and TRBJ2-5; TRBD1 aligns across 7 bases. Trimming at V came to 6 bases and at J to 0 bases, leaving 7 bases not matched to a gene. Germline V lookup: CDR1 SGHNT, CDR2 YENEEA. The CDR3 consists of 15 residues. This chain's CDR3 is CASRYRDRNQETQYF. The CDR3 bases are TGTGCCAGCAGATACCGGGACAGAAACCAAGAGACCCAGTACTTC.

The V gene is TRBV2, the J gene TRBJ1-4; TRBD1 is a possible D gene (5 bases). Germline lookup yields CDR1 SNHLY and CDR2 FYNNEI. Trimming left V 4 bases short and J 8 bases short, with 17 bases between. The CDR3 loop spans 15 amino acids. CDR3 sequence (DNA): TGTGCCAGCAGTGTGGGGGACCTACCTGACGAAAAACTGTTTTTT. Translation gives CASSVGDLPDEKLFF.

This chain joins TRBV2 and TRBJ2-6, with D perhaps assigned TRBD1 or TRBD2 (5 bases each). The CDR3 contains 16 residues. Trimming stripped 11 bases from V and 1 base from J, with 18 bases between. The germline CDR1 and CDR2 sequences are SNHLY and FYNNEI. The CDR3 region has the DNA TGTGCCGGGGGACGGAGGCAATTATCTGGGGCCAACGTCCTGACTTTC. It encodes CAGGRRQLSGANVLTF.

This clone was recorded only once. The chain links TRBV6-2 or TRBV6-3 to TRBJ2-5; 8 bases fit TRBD2. Trimming cost V 6 bases and J 5 bases; bases outside gene matches: 14. There are 16 residues in the CDR3. The germline CDR1 and CDR2 sequences are MNHEY and SVGEGT. This CDR3 is CASSKLAEFLHETQYF. DNA for the CDR3: TGTGCCAGCAGCAAACTAGCGGAATTCCTCCACGAGACCCAGTACTTC.

V gene TRBV6-2 or TRBV6-3 combines with J gene TRBJ1-4, with no clear D. CDR3 length: 16 amino acids. In germline, CDR1 is MNHEY, CDR2 SVGEGT. Trimming cost V 4 bases and J 3 bases, with 15 bases left between them. CDR3 DNA sequence: TGTGCCAGCAGTTGGGATCTGGACCGGGCTAATGAAAAACTGTTTTTT. This codes for CASSWDLDRANEKLFF.

The rearrangement links TRBV6-6 to TRBJ1-2, with D unresolved. The V and J ends lost 6 bases and 1 base respectively, with 15 bases between them. CDR1 is MNHNY and CDR2 is SVGAGI in the germline V gene (reference sequence). The CDR3 extends over 15 amino acids. CDR3 residues: CASSPVGSVNYGYTF. The CDR3 region has the DNA TGTGCCAGCAGCCCGGTAGGGTCGGTTAACTATGGCTACACCTTC.

The rearrangement joins TRBV11-3 to TRBJ2-2; the D call may be TRBD1 or TRBD2 (6 bases each). This CDR3 spans 15 amino acids. The ends were cut back, 2 bases at V and 6 bases at J, with 13 bases in the middle. CDR1 is SGHNT and CDR2 is YENEEA in the germline V gene. CDR3 sequence reads: CASSLSTGAAGELFF. The CDR3 DNA reads TGTGCCAGCAGCTTATCGACGGGGGCTGCCGGGGAGCTGTTTTTT.

The rearrangement joins TRBV11-3 to TRBJ1-1; D gene unclear. V was pared by 5 bases and J by 4 bases, with 14 bases between. The CDR3 has 14 amino acids. Germline V lookup: CDR1 SGHNT, CDR2 YENEEA. CDR3 nucleotides: TGTGCCAGCAGCCTCTTGCGCGGGCCCACTGAAGCTTTCTTT. It codes for CASSLLRGPTEAFF.

The rearrangement links TRBV28 to TRBJ1-2; D not resolved. Trimming took 10 bases from V and 4 from J, leaving 13 bases between them. Germline loops: CDR1 MDHEN, CDR2 SYDVKM. This CDR3 has 12 residues. DNA of the CDR3: TGTGCCACCGTTGTGGGAGGCTATGGCTACACCTTC. Translating gives CATVVGGYGYTF.

This sequence joins TRBV28 and TRBJ1-6; D might be TRBD1 (6 bases). Germline V gives CDR1 MDHEN, CDR2 SYDVKM. The CDR3 totals 19 residues. V shed 2 bases and J shed 0 bases, with 17 bases lying between them. The DNA for the CDR3 is TGTGCCAGCAGTTTAGGAGCGCGGGACATATTCTCCTATAATTCACCCCTCCACTTT. This translates into CASSLGARDIFSYNSPLHF.

The chain couples TRBV5-4 to TRBJ2-1; D call uncertain. V dropped 1 base and J dropped 4 bases, with 3 bases sitting between them. Germline V CDR1 and CDR2: SGHNT, YYREEE (reference sequence). The CDR3 consists of 12 residues. CDR3 region: CASSLMYNEQFF. CDR3 nucleotides: TGTGCCAGCAGCTTGATGTACAATGAGCAGTTCTTC.

This chain connects TRBV27 to TRBJ2-5, with 15 bases identical to TRBD2. Germline lookup yields CDR1 MNHEY and CDR2 SMNVEV (reference sequence). V was pared by 5 bases and J by 5 bases, with 9 bases of the junction left unmatched. The CDR3 extends over 17 amino acids. The CDR3 nucleotides are TGTGCCAGCAGTCTCTTTGGGACTAGCGGGGGGAAGGAGACCCAGTACTTC. It is translated as CASSLFGTSGGKETQYF.